These T cell receptor beta chains were read from a single sample in a study of T-cell memory formation after mild COVID-19. Using its own MiXCR run on the 5' RACE reads, TCRdb lists one record per CDR3 protein. The sample lists hundreds of thousands of distinct CDR3 sequences; approximately 20% were seen once. The source material was PBMCs or a T cell subset sorted from them (not recorded which). The receptors here all came from an adult woman who had mild COVID-19 (a few samples of this study predate the infection). Cell type and time point are not known. The CDR3 runs from the conserved cysteine through the conserved F or W. A D gene is named only where the DNA matches it firmly. The size of a clone is reported for some rows only, either as once, few or many, or as a class for expanded clones.

TRBJ2-1 - TRBV2 many TGTGCCAGCAGATTCCGGGACGTATCCTACAATGAGCAGTTCTTC CASRFRDVSYNEQFF
TRBJ2-1 - TRBV12-3/TRBV12-4 - TGTGCCAGCAGTTTCTTGGTTCGAGCGGGTTTCTCCTACAATGAGCAGTTCTTC CASSFLVRAGFSYNEQFF
TRBJ2-3 - TRBV29-1 - TGCAGCGCGGGTACGCAGTATTTT CSAGTQYF
TRBJ2-3 - TRBV28 many TGTGCCAGCAGTCCGCCGGCCAAACACACAGATACGCAGTATTTT CASSPPAKHTDTQYF
TRBJ2-7 TRBD1 TRBV6-5 few TGTGCCAGCAGTAAGGGACAGGGGGGAAGCTACGAGCAGTACTTC CASSKGQGGSYEQYF
TRBJ1-2 - TRBV5-6 - TGTGCCAGCAGCCCCTTTGGCACTCGAGGGGGCTACACCTTC CASSPFGTRGGYTF
TRBJ1-5 - TRBV29-1 many TGCAGCGTTGGGGGGAGCAATCAGCCCCAGCATTTT CSVGGSNQPQHF
TRBJ2-5 - TRBV7-9 - TGTGCCAGCAGCTTAGGGCGGTTCAACCAAGAGACCCAGTACTTC CASSLGRFNQETQYF
TRBJ2-3 - TRBV3-1 - TGTGCCAGCAGCCCGGGACTTCCATTGGGGGATACGCAGTATTTT CASSPGLPLGDTQYF
TRBJ1-1 TRBD1 TRBV15 - TGTGCCACCAGCGGACGTACAGGGGCAGGGGCTGAAGCTTTCTTT CATSGRTGAGAEAFF
TRBJ1-6 TRBD1 TRBV11-3 - TGTGCCAGCAGCTCGGGGACAGGGGCTTCACCCCTCCACTTT CASSSGTGASPLHF
TRBJ2-7 TRBD1 TRBV9 few TGTGCCAGCAGCCCAGAAACAGGGGACGAGCAGTACTTC CASSPETGDEQYF
TRBJ1-5 TRBD1 TRBV7-2 - TGTGCCAGCGGATCGGACAGGGGATCGCCCCAGCATTTT CASGSDRGSPQHF
TRBJ2-1 TRBD2 TRBV29-1 - TGCAGCGTTGAATGGGAAACTAGCGGGGTCGATGAGCAGTTCTTC CSVEWETSGVDEQFF
TRBJ2-5 - TRBV4-1 - TGCGCCAGCAGCCAAGAATGGGGGCGGGTAGAGACCCAGTACTTC CASSQEWGRVETQYF
TRBJ2-1 - TRBV5-1 - TGCGCCAGCAGCAAGACGACTTCCTACAATGAGCAGTTCTTC CASSKTTSYNEQFF
TRBJ1-1 - TRBV4-1 - TGCGCCAGCAGCCTAGAACCAGGGGACCAGGCTGAAGCTTTCTTT CASSLEPGDQAEAFF
TRBJ2-3 - TRBV7-8 - TGTGCCAGCAGCTATTTAGAGAGCACAGATACGCAGTATTTT CASSYLESTDTQYF
TRBJ2-1 - TRBV5-5 few TGTGCCAGCAGCTCCCAGGGGACTGAGCAGTTCTTC CASSSQGTEQFF
TRBJ2-7 TRBD1 TRBV5-6 few TGTGCCAGCAGCTTGACGGGACAGGGGAACGAGCAGTACTTC CASSLTGQGNEQYF
TRBJ2-3 - TRBV4-2 few TGTGCCAGCACTATAGCGAGGGGAGTTCTAGATACGCAGTATTTT CASTIARGVLDTQYF
TRBJ2-7 TRBD2 TRBV4-1 many TGCGCCAGCAGCCCGACTAGCGGGGGGGCCGATTTCTCCTACGAGCAGTACTTC CASSPTSGGADFSYEQYF
TRBJ2-5 TRBD1 TRBV24-1 - TGTGCCACCAGTGATTTGCCTCAGACAGGGAGTGAGACCCAGTACTTC CATSDLPQTGSETQYF
TRBJ1-1 - TRBV12-3/TRBV12-4 few TGTGCCAGCAAAAGAGGGGAGAACACTGAAGCTTTCTTT CASKRGENTEAFF
TRBJ1-2 TRBD1 TRBV9 - TGTGCCAGCAGCGTAGTCGTGAGGAGGACAGGGGGCGATGGCTACACCTTC CASSVVVRRTGGDGYTF
TRBJ1-4 - TRBV20-1 few TGCAGTGCTAGAGATAGCGGGGGCGCGGGTGAAAAACTGTTTTTT CSARDSGGAGEKLFF
TRBJ1-2 - TRBV20-1 few TGCAGTGCTAGAGGGCGTCGACATGGCTACACCTTC CSARGRRHGYTF